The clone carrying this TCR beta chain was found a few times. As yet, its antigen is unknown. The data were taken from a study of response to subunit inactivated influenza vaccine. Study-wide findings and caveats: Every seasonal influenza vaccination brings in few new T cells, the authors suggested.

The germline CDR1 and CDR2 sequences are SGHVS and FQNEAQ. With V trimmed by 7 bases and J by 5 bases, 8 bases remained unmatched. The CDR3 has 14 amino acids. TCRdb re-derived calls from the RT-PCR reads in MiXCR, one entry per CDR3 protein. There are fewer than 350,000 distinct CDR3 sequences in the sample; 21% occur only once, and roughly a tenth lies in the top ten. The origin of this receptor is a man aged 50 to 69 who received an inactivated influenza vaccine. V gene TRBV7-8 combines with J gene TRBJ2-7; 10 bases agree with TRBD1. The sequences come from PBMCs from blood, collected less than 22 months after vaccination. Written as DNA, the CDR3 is TGTGCCAGCAACCCTCGACAGGGGGCCAACGAGCAGTACTTC. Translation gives CASNPRQGANEQYF.